This T cell receptor (beta chain) was documented in a study of vaccination effects on CD4 cells after COVID-19. This clone was observed a few times. Its antigen remains unidentified. The same CDR3 can be traced to other DNA sequences in this sample. Using viral peptide pools, the ViraFEST assay grew out antigen-specific CD4+ T cells prior to sequencing. Subsequent to roughly 9 days of culture, CD4+ T cells were isolated. The vaccine recipients had no prior SARS-CoV-2 infection, with negative nucleocapsid antibodies. It was on days 3 and 7 that half the medium was replaced with IL-2 medium. The protocol was immunoSEQ multiplex PCR, while the TCRdb copy is restricted to in-frame clones and leaves out a portion. The sample gives 70,000 or so clones, 65% to 85% of which show up once; about 3.2% is in the top ten. With 0 bases clipped from V and 4 bases from J, the junction kept 5 bases outside the gene matches. The CDR3 is 17 amino acids. Looked up from germline, CDR1 is SGHRS and CDR2 is YFSETQ.

The sequenced sample was CD4+ T cells from PBMCs cultured with HCoV-NL63 spike peptides, obtained before COVID-19 vaccination. The clonotype was recovered from a human donor who received a COVID-19 vaccine. V usage is TRBV5-1 and J usage is TRBJ2-6; 9 nucleotides match TRBD1. The DNA of the CDR3 is TGCGCCAGCAGCTTGGAGGGACAGGGCGCAGGGGCCAACGTCCTGACTTTC. This encodes CASSLEGQGAGANVLTF.